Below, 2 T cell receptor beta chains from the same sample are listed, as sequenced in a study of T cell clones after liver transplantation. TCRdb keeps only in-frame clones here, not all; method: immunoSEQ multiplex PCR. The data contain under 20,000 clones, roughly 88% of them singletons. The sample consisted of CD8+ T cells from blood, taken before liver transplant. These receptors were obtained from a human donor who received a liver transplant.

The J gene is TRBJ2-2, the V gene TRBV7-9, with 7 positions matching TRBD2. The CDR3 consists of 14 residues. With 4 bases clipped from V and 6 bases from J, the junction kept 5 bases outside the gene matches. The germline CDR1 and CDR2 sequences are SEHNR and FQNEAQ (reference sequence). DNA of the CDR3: TGTGCCAGCAGCTCGGGACTAAGCGCCGGGGAGCTGTTTTTT. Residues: CASSSGLSAGELFF.

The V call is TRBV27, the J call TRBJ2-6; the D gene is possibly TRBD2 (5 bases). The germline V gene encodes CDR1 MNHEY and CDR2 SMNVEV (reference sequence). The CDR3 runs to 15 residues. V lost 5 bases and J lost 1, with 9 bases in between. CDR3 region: CASSAGQSGANVLTF. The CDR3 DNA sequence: TGTGCCAGCAGTGCGGGCCAATCTGGGGCCAACGTCCTGACTTTC.